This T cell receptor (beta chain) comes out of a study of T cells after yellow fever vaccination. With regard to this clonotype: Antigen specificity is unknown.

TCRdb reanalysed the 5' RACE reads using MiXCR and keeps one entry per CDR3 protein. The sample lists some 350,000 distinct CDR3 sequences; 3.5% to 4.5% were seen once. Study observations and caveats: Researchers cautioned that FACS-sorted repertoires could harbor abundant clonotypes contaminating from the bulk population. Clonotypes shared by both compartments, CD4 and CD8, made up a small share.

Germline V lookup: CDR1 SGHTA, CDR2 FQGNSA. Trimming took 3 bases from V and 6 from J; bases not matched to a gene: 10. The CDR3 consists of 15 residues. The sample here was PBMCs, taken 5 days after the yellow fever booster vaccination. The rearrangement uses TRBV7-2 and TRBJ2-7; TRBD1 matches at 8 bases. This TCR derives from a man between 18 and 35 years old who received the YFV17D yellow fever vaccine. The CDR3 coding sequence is TGTGCCAGCAGCTTCTCGTCGACAGGGGTGGGCGAGCAGTACTTC. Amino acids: CASSFSSTGVGEQYF. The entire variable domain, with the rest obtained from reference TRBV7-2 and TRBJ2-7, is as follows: GAGVSQSPSNKVTEKGKDVELRCDPISGHTALYWYRQSLGQGLEFLIYFQGNSAPDKSGLPSDRFSAERTGGSVSTLTIQRTQQEDSAVYLCASSFSSTGVGEQYFGPGTRLTVT.